The clone carrying this T cell receptor beta chain has ten or more counts. What it recognizes is unknown. This record belongs to a study of CD8 T cells in ankylosing spondylitis. General study results and limits: In ankylosing spondylitis patients, matched synovial fluid reportedly showed significant enrichment of disease-linked clones. Certain motif variants had earlier appeared in reactive arthritis synovial fluid and blood. Within ankylosing spondylitis blood, a TCR beta motif made up of under 10 highly homologous variants appeared to be characteristic.

This CDR3 is built from 15 residues. Germline values: CDR1 LNHNV, CDR2 YYDKDF (reference sequence). With V trimmed by 10 bases and J by 6 bases, 11 bases remained unmatched. Each CDR3 protein gets one entry after TCRdb re-called the 5' RACE reads with MiXCR. The sample has about 140,000 distinct CDR3 sequences; 5.5% to 7.5% are singletons. This rearrangement joins TRBV15 to TRBJ2-3; 12 bases agree with TRBD2. The sequenced sample consisted of blood, either unsorted or a sorted T cell fraction (not recorded which). The TCR comes from a female donor with ankylosing spondylitis or in good health (not recorded which). The DNA for the CDR3 is TGTGCCATCCTCCCTAGCGGGGGGGCCCTGGATACGCAGTATTTT. Protein product: CAILPSGGALDTQYF.